This T cell receptor (beta chain) was profiled in a study of PD-L1 blockade in urothelial cancer. Study-wide context: Patients had been given 0 to 3 earlier chemotherapy regimens. There were a median of about 150,000 T cells in blood samples.

Trimming removed 1 base at V and 10 bases at J, with 8 bases between. CDR1 is MGHRA and CDR2 is YSYEKL in the germline V gene. This CDR3 comprises 12 residues. Study findings and constraints: Clones that were tumor-associated expanded more in the blood of durable-benefit patients at 3 weeks.

Assay used: immunoSEQ multiplex PCR; TCRdb lists only in-frame clones, some missing. The table lists 35,000 to 40,000 clones, about 88% of them singletons. Regarding this clone: What it recognizes is unknown.

The time point was: peripheral blood 6 weeks after treatment start. This receptor was taken from a man aged 55 to 69 with urothelial cancer. Material: PBMCs, obtained around atezolizumab (anti-PD-L1) treatment. This sequence joins TRBV4-1 and TRBJ1-5; no clear D gene. The CDR3 DNA sequence: TGCGCCAGCAGCCAAGGGGAGAAACCCCAGCATTTT. Translated, it gives CASSQGEKPQHF.